The source of this TCR beta chain is a study of regulatory T cells in long-lasting Graves disease. Germline trimming cut 3 bases from V and 4 bases from J; bases unmatched to any gene: 5. Germline V CDR1 and CDR2: SQVTM, ANQGSEA. The CDR3 is made up of 14 amino acids. Time point indicated: persistent/refractory GD, antithyroid drugs over 5 years with positive TRAb. The TCR library was prepared using RNA isolated from PBMCs. Both iRepertoire HTBI primers and Arm-PCR of CDR3 regions were used to build the TCR beta libraries. TCRdb ran MiXCR on the multiplex PCR reads and lists one entry per CDR3 protein. The data contain approximately 350,000 distinct CDR3 sequences, roughly 24% of them singletons.

The TCR comes from a woman between 40 and 55 years old with Graves disease. The V gene is TRBV29-1, the J gene TRBJ2-3, with 9 nucleotides matching TRBD2. The starting material was peripheral blood mononuclear cells (PBMCs), obtained when the disease was refractory, from a patient treated with antithyroid drugs. This CDR3 reads CSVEAGGPPDTQYF. CDR3 sequence (DNA): TGCAGCGTTGAGGCGGGAGGGCCCCCAGATACGCAGTATTTT.